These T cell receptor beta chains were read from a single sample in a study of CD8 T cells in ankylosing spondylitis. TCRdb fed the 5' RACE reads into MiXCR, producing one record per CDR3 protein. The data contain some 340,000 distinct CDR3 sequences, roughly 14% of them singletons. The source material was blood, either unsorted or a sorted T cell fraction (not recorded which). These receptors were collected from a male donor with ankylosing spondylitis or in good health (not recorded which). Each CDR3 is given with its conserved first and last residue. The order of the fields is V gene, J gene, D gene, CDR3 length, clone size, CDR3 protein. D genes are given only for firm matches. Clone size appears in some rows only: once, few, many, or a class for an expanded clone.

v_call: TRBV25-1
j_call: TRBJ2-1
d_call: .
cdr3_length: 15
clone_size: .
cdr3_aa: CASSEARVTNNEQFF

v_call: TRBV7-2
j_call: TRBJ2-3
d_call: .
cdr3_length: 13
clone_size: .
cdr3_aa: CASSNRDGYTQYF

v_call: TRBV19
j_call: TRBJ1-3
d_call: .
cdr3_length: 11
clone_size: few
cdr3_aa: CASKGGNTIYF

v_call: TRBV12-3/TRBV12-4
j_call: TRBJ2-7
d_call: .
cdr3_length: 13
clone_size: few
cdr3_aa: CASSPQSPYEQYF

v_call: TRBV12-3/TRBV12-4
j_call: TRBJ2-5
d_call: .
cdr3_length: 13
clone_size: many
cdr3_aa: CASSLAGGETQYF

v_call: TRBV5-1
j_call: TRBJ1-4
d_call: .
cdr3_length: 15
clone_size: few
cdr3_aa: CASSSGGVTSEKLFF

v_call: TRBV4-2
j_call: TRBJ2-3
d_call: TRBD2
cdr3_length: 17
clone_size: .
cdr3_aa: CASSSQTGTSVADTQYF

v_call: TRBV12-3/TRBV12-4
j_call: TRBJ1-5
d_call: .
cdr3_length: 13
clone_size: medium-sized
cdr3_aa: CASSLGPNQPQHF

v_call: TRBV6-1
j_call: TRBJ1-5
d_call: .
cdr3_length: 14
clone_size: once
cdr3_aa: CASSPGGFNQPQHF

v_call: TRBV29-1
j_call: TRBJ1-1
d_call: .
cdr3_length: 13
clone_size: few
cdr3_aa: CSAQRAGNTEAFF

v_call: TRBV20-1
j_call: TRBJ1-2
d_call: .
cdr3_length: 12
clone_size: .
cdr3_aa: CSAPGNNYGYTF

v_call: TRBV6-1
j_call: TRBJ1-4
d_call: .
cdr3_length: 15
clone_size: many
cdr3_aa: CASSEVRTLNEKLFF

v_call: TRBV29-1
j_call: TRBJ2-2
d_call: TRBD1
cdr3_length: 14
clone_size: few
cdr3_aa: CSAGTGRKAGELFF

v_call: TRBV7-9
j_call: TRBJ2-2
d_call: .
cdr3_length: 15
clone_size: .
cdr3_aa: CASRKGHPNTGELFF

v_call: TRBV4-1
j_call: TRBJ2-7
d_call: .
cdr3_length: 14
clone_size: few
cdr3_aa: CASSQGGSSGEQYF

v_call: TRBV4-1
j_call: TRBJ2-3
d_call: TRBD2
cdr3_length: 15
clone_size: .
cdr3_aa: CASSQDGGVPDTQYF

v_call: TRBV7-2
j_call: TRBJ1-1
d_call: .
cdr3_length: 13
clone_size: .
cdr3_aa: CASRLHGNTEAFF

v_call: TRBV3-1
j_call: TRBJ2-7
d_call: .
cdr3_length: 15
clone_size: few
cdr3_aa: CASSQGGGLFDEQYF

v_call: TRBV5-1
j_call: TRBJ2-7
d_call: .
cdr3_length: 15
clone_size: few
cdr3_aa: CASSLASGSSYEQYF

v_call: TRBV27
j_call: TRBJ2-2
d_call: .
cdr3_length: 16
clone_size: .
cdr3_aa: CASSRQGSSNTWELFF

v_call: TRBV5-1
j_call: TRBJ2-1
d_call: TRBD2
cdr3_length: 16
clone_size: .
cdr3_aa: CASSLGISGKVHEQFF

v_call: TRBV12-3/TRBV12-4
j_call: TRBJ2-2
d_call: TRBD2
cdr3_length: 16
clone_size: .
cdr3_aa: CASSSGLAGVNGELFF

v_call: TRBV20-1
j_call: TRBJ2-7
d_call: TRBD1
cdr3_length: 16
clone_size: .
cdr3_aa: CSARDLTGGITYEQYF

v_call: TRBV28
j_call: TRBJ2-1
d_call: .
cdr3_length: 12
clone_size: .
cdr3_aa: CASGTSKDEQFF

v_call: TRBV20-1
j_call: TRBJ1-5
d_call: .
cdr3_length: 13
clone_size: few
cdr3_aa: CSASRRGNQPQHF

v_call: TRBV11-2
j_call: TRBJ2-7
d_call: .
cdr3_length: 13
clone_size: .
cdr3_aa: CASSSQGMYEQYF

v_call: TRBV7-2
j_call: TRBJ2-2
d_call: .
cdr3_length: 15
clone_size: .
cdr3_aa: CASSTDRTNTGELFF

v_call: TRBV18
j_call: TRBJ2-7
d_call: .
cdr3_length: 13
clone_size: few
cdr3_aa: CASSPPSTYEQYF

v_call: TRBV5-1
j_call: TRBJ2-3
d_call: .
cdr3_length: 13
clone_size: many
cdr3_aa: CASSLLPTDTQYF

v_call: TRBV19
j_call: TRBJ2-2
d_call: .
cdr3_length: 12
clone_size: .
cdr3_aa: CASRPEAGELFF